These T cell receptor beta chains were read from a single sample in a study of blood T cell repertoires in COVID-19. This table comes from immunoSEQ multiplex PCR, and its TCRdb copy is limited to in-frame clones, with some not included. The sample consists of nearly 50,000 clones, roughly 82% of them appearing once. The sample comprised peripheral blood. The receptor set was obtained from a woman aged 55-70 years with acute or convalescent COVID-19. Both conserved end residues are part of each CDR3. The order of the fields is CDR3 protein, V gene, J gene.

CDR3: CASSVAHRDRGRYEQYF
V: TRBV7-8
J: TRBJ2-7

CDR3: CASSTLQGTTNEKLFF
V: TRBV19
J: TRBJ1-4

CDR3: CAAGGGDSPLHF
V: TRBV2
J: TRBJ1-6

CDR3: CASSFQVGTEAFF
V: TRBV18
J: TRBJ1-1

CDR3: CASSSQGPEQQAFF
V: TRBV6-5
J: TRBJ1-1

CDR3: CSGLVGYEQYF
V: TRBV20-1
J: TRBJ2-7

CDR3: CASSSPSARGLNSPLHF
V: TRBV28
J: TRBJ1-6

CDR3: CASSLVRGRHEKLFF
V: TRBV11-2
J: TRBJ1-4

CDR3: CASSQYRGVGTEAFF
V: TRBV5-5
J: TRBJ1-1

CDR3: CASSPQPGLGKETQYF
V: TRBV7-3
J: TRBJ2-5

CDR3: CASNGRNTEAFF
V: TRBV28
J: TRBJ1-1

CDR3: CASSASGTGGLYTEAFF
V: TRBV6-1
J: TRBJ1-1

CDR3: CASSADRDPYGYTF
V: TRBV9
J: TRBJ1-2

CDR3: CASSLGGGNRKETQYF
V: TRBV5-4
J: TRBJ2-5

CDR3: CAWSPRQGVLVRDGYTF
V: TRBV30
J: TRBJ1-2

CDR3: CATSEDGLAGGEQFF
V: TRBV24-1
J: TRBJ2-1

CDR3: CASSTLGGGYNTGELFF
V: TRBV9
J: TRBJ2-2

CDR3: CSVDRGQRGTEAFF
V: TRBV29-1
J: TRBJ1-1

CDR3: CASSVNPAGETQYF
V: TRBV9
J: TRBJ2-5

CDR3: CASRTGLNTEAFF
V: TRBV2
J: TRBJ1-1

CDR3: CASSYMYGNNEQFF
V: TRBV6-5
J: TRBJ2-1

CDR3: CASSYSEDRVEAFF
V: TRBV6-5
J: TRBJ1-1

CDR3: CASSQGLVPEAFF
V: TRBV3-1/TRBV3-2
J: TRBJ1-1

CDR3: CATRKTGNNEQFF
V: TRBV24-1
J: TRBJ2-1

CDR3: CASSWTGTYEQYF
V: TRBV12-3/TRBV12-4
J: TRBJ2-7

CDR3: CAWSKTVNTEAFF
V: TRBV30
J: TRBJ1-1